This TCR beta chain was profiled in a study of blood T cell repertoires in COVID-19. Overall study: Samples of COVID-19 (acute and convalescent) were obtained from the United States, Italy and Spain. Sources were T cells, B-cell-depleted T cells, or PBMCs; the material itself was cDNA or gDNA.

Clones were read by immunoSEQ multiplex PCR, and TCRdb kept only the in-frame ones, dropping some. The table records some 210,000 clones, about 87% of them present only once. This TCR was recovered from a man aged 18 to 29 with acute COVID-19. Sequencing input: PBMCs or T cells enriched from blood (not recorded which).

The CDR3 DNA sequence: TGTGCCAGTAAGGGGGACAGTGCAACTAATGAAAAACTGTTTTTT. Its translation: CASKGDSATNEKLFF. This chain joins TRBV19 and TRBJ1-4, with 7 bases lining up with TRBD1. J lost 0 bases, V lost 7 bases, and 5 bases had no gene match. Germline lookup yields CDR1 LNHDA and CDR2 SQIVND (reference sequence). This CDR3 has 15 residues.